This entry concerns a single T cell receptor (beta chain). Its antigen is as yet unknown. The data belong to a study of CD4 T cells in relation to SARS-CoV-2 and coronaviruses. Study at large: ViraFEST: roughly ten-day antigen culture of PBMCs, then TCR beta CDR3 sequencing.

Germline CDR1 reads SNHLY; CDR2 reads FYNNEI. The CDR3 loop spans 13 amino acids. V was pared by 10 bases and J by 2 bases, with 1 base of the junction left unmatched. The repertoire was sequenced with immunoSEQ multiplex PCR; TCRdb's copy has only in-frame clones and lacks some. The sample records some 44,000 clones, roughly 80% being singletons. Sorted naive or memory CD4+ cells met CEF peptides for roughly 10 days. This chain links TRBV2 with TRBJ2-5; 13 positions match TRBD2. This receptor was obtained from an adult with COVID-19. The sample consisted of naive CD4+ T cells from PBMCs, cultured in vitro. Subset reported: naive CD4+ T cells isolated by negative enrichment. CDR3 in amino acids: CATLAGGQETQYF. Here the CDR3 DNA reads TGTGCCACACTAGCGGGAGGGCAAGAGACCCAGTACTTC. The full variable domain, its missing parts supplied by reference TRBV2 and TRBJ2-5, is EPEVTQTPSHQVTQMGQEVILRCVPISNHLYFYWYRQILGQKVEFLVSFYNNEISEKSEIFDDQFSVERPDGSNFTLKIRSTKLEDSAMYFCATLAGGQETQYFGPGTRLLVL.